This TCR beta chain comes out of a study of OX40 agonist ivuxolimab in advanced cancers. Across the whole study: Under the entry rules, prior anti-PD-1, anti-PD-L1 or anti-CTLA-4 therapy was allowed, and approximately 40% had some.

There are 16 residues in the CDR3. V lost 5 bases to trimming and J lost 1 base, with 16 bases between them. Points on this clone: The antigen remains unidentified.

General observations from the study: Among the nonresponders, some also had low normalized T-cell clonal expansion. Both CD4+ and CD8+ T cell populations in blood had undergone clonal expansion by week 6 at 0.1 to 3.0 mg/kg. Mean expanded clone counts were higher in CD8+ than CD4+ T cells.

The assay was immunoSEQ multiplex PCR, and TCRdb's table has in-frame clones only and misses some. Among just over 45,000 clones listed, around 94% were seen once. The sample in question was CD4+ or CD8+ T cells sorted from blood, obtained in a trial of the OX40 agonist ivuxolimab. The chain has TRBV5-3 and TRBJ1-3; a weak D match, TRBD1 (6 bases). TRBV5-3 is labeled an ORF, and its function is uncertain. The sequence was obtained from an adult with an advanced solid tumor such as melanoma, head and neck, liver or kidney cancer. CDR3 sequence reads: CARSGCRDKSGNTIYF. The CDR3 nucleotides are TGTGCCAGAAGTGGGTGCAGGGACAAGTCTGGAAACACCATATATTTT.